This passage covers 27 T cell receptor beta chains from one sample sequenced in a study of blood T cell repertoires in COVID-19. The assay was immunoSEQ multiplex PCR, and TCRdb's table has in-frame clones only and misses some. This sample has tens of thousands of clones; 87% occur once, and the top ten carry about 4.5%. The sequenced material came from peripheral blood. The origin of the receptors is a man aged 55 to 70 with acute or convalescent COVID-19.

CDR3 region: CASSGTSGVVEQFF. The CDR3 coding sequence is TGTGCCAGCAGCGGGACTAGCGGAGTTGTTGAGCAGTTCTTC. The chain employs TRBV9 and TRBJ2-1, with 10 bases identical to TRBD2. The V segment lost 3 bases and the J segment 9 bases; nucleotides outside the gene matches: 6. CDR3 length: 14 amino acids. Looked up from germline, CDR1 is SGDLS and CDR2 is YYNGEE.

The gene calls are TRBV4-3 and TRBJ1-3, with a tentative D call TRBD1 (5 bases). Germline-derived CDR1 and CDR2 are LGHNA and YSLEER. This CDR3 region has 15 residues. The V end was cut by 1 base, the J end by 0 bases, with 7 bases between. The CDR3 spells CASSQGQNSGNTIYF. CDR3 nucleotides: TGCGCCAGCAGCCAAGGACAGAACTCTGGAAACACCATATATTTT.

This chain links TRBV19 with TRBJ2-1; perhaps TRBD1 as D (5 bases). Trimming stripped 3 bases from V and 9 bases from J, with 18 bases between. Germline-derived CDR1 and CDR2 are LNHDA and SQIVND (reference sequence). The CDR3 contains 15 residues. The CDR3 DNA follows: TGTGCCAGTAGTATTCAGGAGACAGCCTCCGGTGAGCAGTTCTTC. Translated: CASSIQETASGEQFF. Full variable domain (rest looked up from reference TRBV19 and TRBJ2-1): DGGITQSPKYLFRKEGQNVTLSCEQNLNHDAMYWYRQDPGQGLRLIYYSQIVNDFQKGDIAEGYSVSREKKESFPLTVTSAQKNPTAFYLCASSIQETASGEQFFGPGTRLTVL.

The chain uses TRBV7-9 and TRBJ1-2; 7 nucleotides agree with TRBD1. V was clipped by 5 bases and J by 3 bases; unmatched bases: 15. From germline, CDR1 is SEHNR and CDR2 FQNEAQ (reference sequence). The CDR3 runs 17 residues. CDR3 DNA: TGTGCCAGCAGCCGACCAGAGGGGGCCTCTAACCACTATGGCTACACCTTC. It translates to CASSRPEGASNHYGYTF.

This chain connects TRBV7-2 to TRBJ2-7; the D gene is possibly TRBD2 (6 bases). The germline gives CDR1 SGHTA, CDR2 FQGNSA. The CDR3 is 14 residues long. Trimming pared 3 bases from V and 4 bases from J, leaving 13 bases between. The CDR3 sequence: CASSFDLARYEQYF. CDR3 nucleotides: TGTGCCAGCAGCTTTGACCTAGCGAGGTACGAGCAGTACTTC.

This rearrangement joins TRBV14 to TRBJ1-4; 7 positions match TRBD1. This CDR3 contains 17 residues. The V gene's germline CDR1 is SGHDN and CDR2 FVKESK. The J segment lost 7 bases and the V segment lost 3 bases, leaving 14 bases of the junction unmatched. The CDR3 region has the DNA TGTGCCAGCAGCCAGACCCGTTGGGTACAGGGGAGTGAAAAACTGTTTTTT. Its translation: CASSQTRWVQGSEKLFF.

The CDR3 sequence is CASSWTDRAGTGELFF. CDR3 DNA sequence: TGTGCCAGCAGTTGGACGGACAGGGCGGGCACCGGGGAGCTGTTTTTT. V usage is TRBV6-5 and J usage is TRBJ2-2; 8 nucleotides agree with TRBD1. The V gene's germline CDR1 is MNHEY and CDR2 SVGAGI. The CDR3 is made up of 16 amino acids. Unmatched junction bases numbered 8, after V lost 4 bases and J lost 4 bases.

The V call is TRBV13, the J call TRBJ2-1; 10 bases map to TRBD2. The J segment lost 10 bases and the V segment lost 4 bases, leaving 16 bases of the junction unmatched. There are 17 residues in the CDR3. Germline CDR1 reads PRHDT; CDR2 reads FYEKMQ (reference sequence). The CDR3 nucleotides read TGTGCCAGCAGCTCCCCTCTAGCGGGGGCCACAGCAAACGAGCAGTTCTTC. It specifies CASSSPLAGATANEQFF.

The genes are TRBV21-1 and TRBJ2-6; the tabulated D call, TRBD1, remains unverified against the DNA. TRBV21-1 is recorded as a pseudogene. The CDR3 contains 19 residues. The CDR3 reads CASKLGLQAATSGANVLTF. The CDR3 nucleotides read TGTGCCAGCAAACTGGGGTTACAGGCGGCCACCTCTGGGGCCAACGTCCTGACTTTC.

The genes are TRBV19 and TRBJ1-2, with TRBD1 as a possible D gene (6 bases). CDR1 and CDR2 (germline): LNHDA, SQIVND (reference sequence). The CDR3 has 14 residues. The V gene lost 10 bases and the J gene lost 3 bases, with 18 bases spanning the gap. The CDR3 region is CATSLRDTHYGYTF. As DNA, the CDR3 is TGTGCCACTTCACTCCGGGACACTCACTATGGCTACACCTTC.

Here the CDR3 DNA reads TGTGCCAGCAGCCCACAGACAACTCTCTACGAGCAGTACTTC. It is translated as CASSPQTTLYEQYF. V is TRBV5-6 and J is TRBJ2-7, with D hard to call. Germline V gene data show CDR1 as SGHDT and CDR2 as YYEEEE. V was pared by 4 bases and J by 3 bases, with 14 bases between. CDR3 size: 14 residues.

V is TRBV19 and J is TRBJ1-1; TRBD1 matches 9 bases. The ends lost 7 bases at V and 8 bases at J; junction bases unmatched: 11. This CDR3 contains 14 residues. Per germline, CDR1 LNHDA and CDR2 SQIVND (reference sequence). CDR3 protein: CASNLQGARGEAFF. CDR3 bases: TGTGCCAGTAACCTACAGGGGGCCCGGGGAGAAGCTTTCTTT.

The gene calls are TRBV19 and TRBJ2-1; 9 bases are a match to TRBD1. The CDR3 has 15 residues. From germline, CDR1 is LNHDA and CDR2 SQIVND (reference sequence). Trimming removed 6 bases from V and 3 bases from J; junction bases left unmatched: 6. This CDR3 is CASSPDRGNYNEQFF. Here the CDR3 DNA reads TGTGCCAGTAGCCCCGACAGGGGGAACTACAATGAGCAGTTCTTC.

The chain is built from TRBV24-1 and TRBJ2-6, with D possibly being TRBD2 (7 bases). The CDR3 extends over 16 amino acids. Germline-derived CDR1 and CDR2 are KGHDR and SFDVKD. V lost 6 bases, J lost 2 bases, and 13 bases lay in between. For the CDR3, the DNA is TGTGCCACCAGTCCTGGGGGGGCTCCTGGGGCCAACGTCCTGACTTTC. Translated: CATSPGGAPGANVLTF.

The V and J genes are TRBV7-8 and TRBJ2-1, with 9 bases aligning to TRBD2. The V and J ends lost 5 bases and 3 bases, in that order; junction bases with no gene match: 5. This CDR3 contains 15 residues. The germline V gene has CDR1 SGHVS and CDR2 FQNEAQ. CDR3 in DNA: TGTGCCAGCAGCGTAAGCGGGGGGCTCTACAATGAGCAGTTCTTC. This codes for CASSVSGGLYNEQFF. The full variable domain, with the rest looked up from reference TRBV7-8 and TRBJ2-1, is GAGVSQSPRYKVAKRGQDVALRCDPISGHVSLFWYQQALGQGPEFLTYFQNEAQLDKSGLPSDRFFAERPEGSVSTLKIQRTQQEDSAVYLCASSVSGGLYNEQFFGPGTRLTVL.

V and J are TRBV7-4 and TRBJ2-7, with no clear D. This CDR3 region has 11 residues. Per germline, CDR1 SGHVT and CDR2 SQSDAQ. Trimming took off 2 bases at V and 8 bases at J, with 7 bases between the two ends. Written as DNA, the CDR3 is TGTGCCAGCAGCTTACGCTGGCAGCAGTACTTC. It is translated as CASSLRWQQYF.

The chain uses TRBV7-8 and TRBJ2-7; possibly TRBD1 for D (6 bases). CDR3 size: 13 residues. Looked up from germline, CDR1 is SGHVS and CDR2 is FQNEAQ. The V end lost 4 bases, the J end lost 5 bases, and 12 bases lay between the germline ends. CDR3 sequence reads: CASSSTGFNEQYF. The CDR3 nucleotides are TGTGCCAGCAGCTCAACAGGGTTCAACGAGCAGTACTTC.

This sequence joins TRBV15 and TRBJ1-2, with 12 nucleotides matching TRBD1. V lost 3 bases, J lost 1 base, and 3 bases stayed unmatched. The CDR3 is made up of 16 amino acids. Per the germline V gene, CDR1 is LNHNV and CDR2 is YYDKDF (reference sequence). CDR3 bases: TGTGCCACCAGCAGGGGGACAGGGGGCGGTAACTATGGCTACACCTTC. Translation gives CATSRGTGGGNYGYTF. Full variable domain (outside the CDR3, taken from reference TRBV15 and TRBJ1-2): DAMVIQNPRYQVTQFGKPVTLSCSQTLNHNVMYWYQQKSSQAPKLLFHYYDKDFNNEADTPDNFQSRRPNTSFCFLDIRSPGLGDTAMYLCATSRGTGGGNYGYTFGSGTRLTVV.

CDR3 in amino acids: CASSHIAQTGGLSGNTIYF. The DNA for the CDR3 is TGTGCCAGCAGCCACATCGCTCAGACAGGGGGCTTATCTGGAAACACCATATATTTT. The rearrangement uses TRBV5-6 and TRBJ1-3; 10 nucleotides match TRBD1. Germline assignment: CDR1 SGHDT and CDR2 YYEEEE. CDR3 size: 19 residues. Trimming removed 4 bases from V and 1 base from J; junction bases left unmatched: 14.

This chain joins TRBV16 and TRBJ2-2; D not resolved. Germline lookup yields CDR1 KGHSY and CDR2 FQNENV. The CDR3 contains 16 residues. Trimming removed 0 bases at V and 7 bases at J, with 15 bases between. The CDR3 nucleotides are TGTGCCAGCAGCCAATCGTCAGGCGTCTCCGGCGGGGAGCTGTTTTTT. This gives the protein CASSQSSGVSGGELFF.

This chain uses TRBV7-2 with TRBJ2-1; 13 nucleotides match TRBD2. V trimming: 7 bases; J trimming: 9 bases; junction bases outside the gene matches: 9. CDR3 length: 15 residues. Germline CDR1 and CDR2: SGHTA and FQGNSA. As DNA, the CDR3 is TGTGCCAGCACCCGGACTAGCGGGGGCCACAGTGAGCAGTTCTTC. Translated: CASTRTSGGHSEQFF.

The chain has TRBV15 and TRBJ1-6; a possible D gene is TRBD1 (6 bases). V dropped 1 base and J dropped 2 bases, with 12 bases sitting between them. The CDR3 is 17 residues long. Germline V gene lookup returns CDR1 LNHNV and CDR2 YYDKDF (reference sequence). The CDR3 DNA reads TGTGCCACCAGCAGAGGTGCAGGGGTAACCTATAATTCACCCCTCCACTTT. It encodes CATSRGAGVTYNSPLHF.

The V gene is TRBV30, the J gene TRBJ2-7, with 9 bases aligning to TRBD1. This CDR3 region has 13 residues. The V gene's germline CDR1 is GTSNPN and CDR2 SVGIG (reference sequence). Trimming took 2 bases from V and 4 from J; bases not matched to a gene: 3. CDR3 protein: CAWSKGQGYEQYF. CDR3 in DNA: TGTGCCTGGAGTAAGGGACAGGGATACGAGCAGTACTTC.

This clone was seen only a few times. CDR3 DNA: TGCGCCAGCAGCCAAGGGCGGAGCGGGTACGAGCAGTACTTC. This translates into CASSQGRSGYEQYF. This sequence joins TRBV4-1 and TRBJ2-7; D is perhaps TRBD2 (6 bases). From germline, CDR1 is MGHRA and CDR2 YSYEKL. The CDR3 sequence is 14 residues long. V dropped 1 base and J dropped 4 bases, with 11 bases sitting between them.

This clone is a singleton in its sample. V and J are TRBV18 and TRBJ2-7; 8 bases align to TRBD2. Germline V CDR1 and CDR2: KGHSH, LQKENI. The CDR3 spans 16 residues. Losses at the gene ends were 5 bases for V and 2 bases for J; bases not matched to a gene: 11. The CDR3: CASSSPAGDRPYEQYF. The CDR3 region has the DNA TGTGCCAGCTCATCTCCAGCGGGGGACCGCCCCTACGAGCAGTACTTC.

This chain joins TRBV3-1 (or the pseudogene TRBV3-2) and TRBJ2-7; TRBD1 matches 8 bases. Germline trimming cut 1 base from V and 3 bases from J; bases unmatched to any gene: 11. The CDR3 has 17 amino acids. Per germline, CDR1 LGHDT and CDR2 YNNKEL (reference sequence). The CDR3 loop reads CASSQVSSRTGFYEQYF. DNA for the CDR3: TGTGCCAGCAGCCAAGTCTCCTCGCGGACAGGGTTCTACGAGCAGTACTTC.

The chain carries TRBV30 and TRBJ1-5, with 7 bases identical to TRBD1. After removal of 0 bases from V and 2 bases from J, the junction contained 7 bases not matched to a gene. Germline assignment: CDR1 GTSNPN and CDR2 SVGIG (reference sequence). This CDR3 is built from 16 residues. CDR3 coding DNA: TGTGCCTGGAGTGTACCCGACAGGGTAGGCAATCAGCCCCAGCATTTT. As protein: CAWSVPDRVGNQPQHF.